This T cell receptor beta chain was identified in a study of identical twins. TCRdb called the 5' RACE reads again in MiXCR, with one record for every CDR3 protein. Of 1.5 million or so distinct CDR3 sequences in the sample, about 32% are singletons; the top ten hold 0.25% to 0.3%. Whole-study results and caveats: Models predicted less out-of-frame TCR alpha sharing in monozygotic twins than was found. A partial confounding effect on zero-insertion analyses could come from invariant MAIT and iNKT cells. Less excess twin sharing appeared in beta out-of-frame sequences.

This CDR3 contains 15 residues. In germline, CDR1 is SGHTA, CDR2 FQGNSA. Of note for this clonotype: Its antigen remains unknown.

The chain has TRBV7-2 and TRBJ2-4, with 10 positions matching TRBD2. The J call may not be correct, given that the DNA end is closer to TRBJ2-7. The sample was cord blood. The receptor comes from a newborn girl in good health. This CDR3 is CASSLVSGGVYEQYF. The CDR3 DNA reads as TGTGCCAGCAGCTTAGTCAGCGGGGGGGTGTACGAGCAGTACTTC.